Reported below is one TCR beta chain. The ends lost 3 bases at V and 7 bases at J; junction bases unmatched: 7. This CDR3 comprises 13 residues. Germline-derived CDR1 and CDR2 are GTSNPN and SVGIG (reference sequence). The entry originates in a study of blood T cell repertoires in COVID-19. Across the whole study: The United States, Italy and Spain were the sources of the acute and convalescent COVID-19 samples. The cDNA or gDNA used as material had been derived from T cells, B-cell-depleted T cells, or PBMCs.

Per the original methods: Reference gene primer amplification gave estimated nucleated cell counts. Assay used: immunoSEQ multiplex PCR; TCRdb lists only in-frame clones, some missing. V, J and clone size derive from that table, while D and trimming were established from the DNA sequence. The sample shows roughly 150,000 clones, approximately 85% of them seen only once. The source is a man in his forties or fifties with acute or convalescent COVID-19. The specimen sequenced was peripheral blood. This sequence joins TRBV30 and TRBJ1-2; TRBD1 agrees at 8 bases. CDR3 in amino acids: CAWSRQGRGGYTF. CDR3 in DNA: TGTGCCTGGAGCAGACAGGGGAGAGGTGGCTACACCTTC.